This TCR beta chain was observed in a study of cytomegalovirus exposure and HLA in healthy donors. PCR primers comprised 60 Vbeta and 13 Jbeta primers. Sequencing was performed with immunoSEQ multiplex PCR; in TCRdb, only in-frame clones are kept and a portion is missing. The sample includes under 200,000 clones, around 82% of them seen just once. V dropped 4 bases and J dropped 0 bases, with 10 bases sitting between them. The CDR3 spans 15 residues. CDR1 and CDR2 (germline): LGHNA, YSLEER. This TCR derives from a man aged 35-49 years in good health and CMV-seronegative. The rearrangement uses TRBV4-3 and TRBJ1-5; a possible D gene is TRBD1 (6 bases). The source material was PBMCs. This chain's CDR3 is CASSLDRYSNQPQHF. As DNA, the CDR3 is TGCGCCAGCAGCCTAGACAGGTATAGCAATCAGCCCCAGCATTTT.